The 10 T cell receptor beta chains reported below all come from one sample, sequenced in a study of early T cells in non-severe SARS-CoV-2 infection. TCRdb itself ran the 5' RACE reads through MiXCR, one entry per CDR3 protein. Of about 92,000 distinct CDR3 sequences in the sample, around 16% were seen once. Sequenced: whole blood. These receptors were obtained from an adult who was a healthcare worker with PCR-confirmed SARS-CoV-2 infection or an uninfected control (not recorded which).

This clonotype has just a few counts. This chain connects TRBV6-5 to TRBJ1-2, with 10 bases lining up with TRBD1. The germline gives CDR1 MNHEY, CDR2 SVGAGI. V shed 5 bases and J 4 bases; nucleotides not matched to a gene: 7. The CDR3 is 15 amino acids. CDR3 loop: CASSPPGQGFYGYTF. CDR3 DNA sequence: TGTGCCAGCAGTCCCCCGGGACAGGGGTTCTATGGCTACACCTTC.

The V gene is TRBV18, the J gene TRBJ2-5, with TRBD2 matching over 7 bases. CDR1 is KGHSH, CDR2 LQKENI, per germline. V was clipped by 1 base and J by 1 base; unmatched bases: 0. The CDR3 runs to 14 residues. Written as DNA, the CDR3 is TGTGCCAGCTCACCACGGGAGGGCCAAGAGACCCAGTACTTC. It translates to CASSPREGQETQYF.

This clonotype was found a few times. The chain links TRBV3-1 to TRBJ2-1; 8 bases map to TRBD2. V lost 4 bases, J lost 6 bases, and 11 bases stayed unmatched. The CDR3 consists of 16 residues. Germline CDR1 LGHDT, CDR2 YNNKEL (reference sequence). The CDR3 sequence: CASSPRAGEAFNEQFF. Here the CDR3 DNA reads TGTGCCAGCAGCCCCCGAGCGGGAGAAGCTTTCAATGAGCAGTTCTTC.

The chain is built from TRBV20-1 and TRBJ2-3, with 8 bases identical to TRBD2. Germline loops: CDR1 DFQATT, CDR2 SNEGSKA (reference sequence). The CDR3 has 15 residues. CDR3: CRAADPGLGTDTQYF. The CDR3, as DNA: TGCAGAGCTGCTGACCCGGGACTAGGCACAGATACGCAGTATTTT.

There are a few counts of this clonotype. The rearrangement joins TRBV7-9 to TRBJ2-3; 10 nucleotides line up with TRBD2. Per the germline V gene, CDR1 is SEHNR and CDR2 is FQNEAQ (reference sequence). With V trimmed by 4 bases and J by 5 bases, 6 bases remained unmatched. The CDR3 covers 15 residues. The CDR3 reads CASSSIAGGLDTQYF. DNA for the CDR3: TGTGCCAGCAGCTCCATAGCGGGAGGTCTAGATACGCAGTATTTT.

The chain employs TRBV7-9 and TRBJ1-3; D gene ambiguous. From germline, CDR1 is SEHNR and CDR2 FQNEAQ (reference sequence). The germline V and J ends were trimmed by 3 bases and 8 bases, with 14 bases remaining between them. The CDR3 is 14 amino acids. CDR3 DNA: TGTGCCAGCAGCTTTGATGGAGTTGAAGACACCATATATTTT. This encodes CASSFDGVEDTIYF.

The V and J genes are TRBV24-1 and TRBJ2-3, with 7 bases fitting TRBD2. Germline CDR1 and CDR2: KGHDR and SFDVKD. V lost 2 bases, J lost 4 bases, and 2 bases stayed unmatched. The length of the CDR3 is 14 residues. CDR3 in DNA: TGTGCCACCAGTGATTCCGGACTAGCAGATACGCAGTATTTT. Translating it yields CATSDSGLADTQYF.

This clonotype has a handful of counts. This CDR3 is CASSFGGSGNTIYF. The CDR3 region has the DNA TGTGCCAGCAGTTTCGGGGGCTCTGGAAACACCATATATTTT. The chain joins TRBV12-3 or TRBV12-4 to TRBJ1-3, with a weak D call TRBD1 (5 bases). CDR3 length: 14 amino acids. Trimming removed 3 bases at V and 0 bases at J, with 6 bases between.

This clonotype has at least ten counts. The CDR3 sequence is CASSFYGTGMDATNEKLFF. The CDR3 bases are TGTGCCAGCAGCTTCTACGGAACAGGGATGGATGCAACTAATGAAAAACTGTTTTTT. The chain couples TRBV7-8 to TRBJ1-4; D is possibly TRBD1 (6 bases). The CDR3 runs 19 residues. In germline, CDR1 is SGHVS, CDR2 FQNEAQ. With 3 bases removed from V and 0 bases from J, the gap between germline ends came to 20 bases.

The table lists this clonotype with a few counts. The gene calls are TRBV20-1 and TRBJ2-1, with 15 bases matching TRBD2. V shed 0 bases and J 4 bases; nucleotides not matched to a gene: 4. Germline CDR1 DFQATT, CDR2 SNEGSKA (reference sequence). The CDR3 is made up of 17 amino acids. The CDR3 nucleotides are TGCAGTGCTAGAGATCCCGGGACTAGCGGGGGGTACAATGAGCAGTTCTTC. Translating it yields CSARDPGTSGGYNEQFF.